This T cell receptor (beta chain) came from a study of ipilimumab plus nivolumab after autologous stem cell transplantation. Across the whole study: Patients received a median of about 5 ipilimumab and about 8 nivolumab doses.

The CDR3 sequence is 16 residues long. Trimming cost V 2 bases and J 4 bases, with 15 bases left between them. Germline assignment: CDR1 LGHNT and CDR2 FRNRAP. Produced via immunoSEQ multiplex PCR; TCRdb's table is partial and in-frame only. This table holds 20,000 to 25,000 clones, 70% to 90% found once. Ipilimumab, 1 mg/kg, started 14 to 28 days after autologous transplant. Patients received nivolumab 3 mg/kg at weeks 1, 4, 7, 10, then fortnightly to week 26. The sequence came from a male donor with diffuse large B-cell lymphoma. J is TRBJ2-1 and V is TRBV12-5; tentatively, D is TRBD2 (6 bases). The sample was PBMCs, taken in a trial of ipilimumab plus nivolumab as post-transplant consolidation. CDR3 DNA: TGTGCTAGTGGTTTGTCGGGGGACTGGAATTACAATGAGCAGTTCTTC. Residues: CASGLSGDWNYNEQFF.